This T cell receptor beta chain emerged from a study of blood T cell repertoires in COVID-19. The protocol was immunoSEQ multiplex PCR, while the TCRdb copy is restricted to in-frame clones and leaves out a portion. In the table there are 350,000 to 400,000 clones, around nine tenths of which are singletons. The sequence came from a woman aged 18 to 35 who had recovered from COVID-19. The source material was PBMCs or T cells enriched from blood (not recorded which).

CDR3 DNA sequence: TGCGCCAGCAGCTTGACAGTGAACAATGAGCAGTTCTTC. Residues: CASSLTVNNEQFF. This chain connects TRBV5-1 to TRBJ2-1; D not certain. This CDR3 region has 13 residues. Germline V gives CDR1 SGHRS, CDR2 YFSETQ. V was pared by 1 base and J by 5 bases, with 7 bases between.